This T cell receptor (beta chain) was sequenced in a study of neoadjuvant anti-PD-1 for oral cavity cancer. In the study overall: Non-progressing patients received a fourth nivolumab dose near day 43, then surgery on days 50-56. The study, taken as a whole, reports: Post-nivolumab, blood T cell clonality was significantly elevated in non-responders.

The length of the CDR3 is 14 residues. Germline V gene data show CDR1 as MNHNY and CDR2 as SVGAGI (reference sequence). V was clipped by 4 bases and J by 8 bases, with 14 bases between them. PBMC libraries mostly used roughly 500 ng of input genomic DNA, with six replicates per sample. Method: immunoSEQ multiplex PCR; TCRdb's copy keeps in-frame clones and lacks some. The sample contains 17,000 or so clones, approximately 61% of which appear only once. This clone has a single count. Its antigen is not known. Patients had HPV-negative, locally advanced oral cavity squamous cell carcinoma. The sequences come from PBMCs, collected before nivolumab (anti-PD-1) treatment. This chain links TRBV6-6 with TRBJ1-4; D is unclear. The TCR originated in a person aged 35-79 years with oral cavity squamous cell carcinoma. The CDR3 sequence is CASSSPSLGEKLFF. As DNA, the CDR3 is TGTGCCAGCAGTTCCCCTAGTTTGGGGGAAAAACTGTTTTTT.